The source of this TCR beta chain is a study of human T cells and chemical hapten exposure. Study results and caveats: Healthy people's immune response may differ from that of the donors, who had alopecia.

Remarks on this clonotype: What it binds is not known.

V was clipped by 6 bases and J by 7 bases; unmatched bases: 5. Germline CDR1 MNHEY, CDR2 SMNVEV (reference sequence). CDR3 length equals 14 residues. TCRdb re-derived calls from the RACE reads in MiXCR, one entry per CDR3 protein. The repertoire has 300,000 to 400,000 distinct CDR3 sequences, around 7% of them found once; the top ten carry 7.5% to 9%. Time point specified: patch test 1, 2 weeks after DPC sensitization. Treatment meaning: therapeutic diphenylcyclopropenone sensitization with weekly scalp DPC. This chain links TRBV27 with TRBJ1-6; 8 positions match TRBD1. Here the sequenced sample was whole blood, taken in connection with sensitization to the hapten diphenylcyclopropenone (DPC). The source of this sequence is a woman between 18 and 30 years old with alopecia areata. Some clones in this sample may be carry-over from other donors' samples. Here the CDR3 DNA reads TGTGCCAGCAGGCCTGACAGGGGAAATTCACCCCTCCACTTT. It specifies CASRPDRGNSPLHF.